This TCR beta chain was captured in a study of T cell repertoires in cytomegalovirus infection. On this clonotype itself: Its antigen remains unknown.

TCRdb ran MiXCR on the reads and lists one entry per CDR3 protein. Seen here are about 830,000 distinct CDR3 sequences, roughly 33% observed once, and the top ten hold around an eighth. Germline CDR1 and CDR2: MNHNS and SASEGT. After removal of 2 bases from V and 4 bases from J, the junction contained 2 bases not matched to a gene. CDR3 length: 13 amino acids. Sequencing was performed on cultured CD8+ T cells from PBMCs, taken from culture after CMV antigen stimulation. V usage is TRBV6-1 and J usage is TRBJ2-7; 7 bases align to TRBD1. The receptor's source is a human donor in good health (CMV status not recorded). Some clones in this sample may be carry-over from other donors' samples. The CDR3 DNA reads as TGTGCCAGCAGTGAAAACAGGGGTTACGAGCAGTACTTC. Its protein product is CASSENRGYEQYF.